The clone carrying this T cell receptor (beta chain) was seen repeatedly, ten times or more. Its antigen is as yet unknown. This sample is drawn from a study of T cell repertoires in cytomegalovirus infection. Study information: CMV epitopes used comprised recently identified HLA-C-restricted ones and well-studied HLA-B-restricted ones. It can be stated that public TCR beta signatures indicated CMV infection as well as a matching HLA type. Study-level points and caveats: Accumulated public TCR beta family frequency recognized individuals carrying CMV together with the relevant HLA. In two of eight donors, the top clonotype was HLA-C-restricted CMV-specific.

TCRdb redid the calling of the reads with MiXCR, one entry per CDR3 protein. The sample holds under 300,000 distinct CDR3 sequences; approximately 22% are singletons and the top ten take approximately 19%. The V and J ends lost 2 bases and 1 base respectively, with 10 bases between them. The CDR3 length is 15 residues. In germline, CDR1 is SGHTA, CDR2 FQGNSA. The specimen comprised cultured PBMCs, sampled from culture after CMV antigen stimulation. The chain joins TRBV7-2 to TRBJ2-3; D may be TRBD2 (5 bases). This receptor was identified in a human donor in good health (CMV status not recorded). Some clones in this sample may be carry-over from other donors' samples. CDR3 DNA: TGTGCCAGCAGCTTACGCCGGGGTGGCACAGATACGCAGTATTTT. Translated: CASSLRRGGTDTQYF.